This is a list of T cell receptor beta chains from one sample in a study of early T cells in non-severe SARS-CoV-2 infection. TCRdb processed the 5' RACE reads anew with MiXCR; each CDR3 protein has one entry. The sample comprises approximately 50,000 distinct CDR3 sequences, almost 9.5% of which are singletons, and more than 12% rests with the top ten. Sequences were obtained from whole blood. These receptors originate from an adult who was a healthcare worker with PCR-confirmed SARS-CoV-2 infection or an uninfected control (not recorded which). Each CDR3 is given with its conserved first and last residue. D genes are given only for firm matches. The size field is filled for only some rows; it gives once, few, many or a size class.

CDR3 length	V gene	D gene	clone size	J gene	CDR3 protein	CDR3 DNA
15	TRBV4-2	TRBD1	NA	TRBJ2-3	CASSQTGQGQDTQYF	TGTGCCAGCAGCCAAACCGGACAGGGTCAAGATACGCAGTATTTT
15	TRBV6-5	NA	few	TRBJ1-1	CASSFSGVPPTEAFF	TGTGCCAGCAGTTTTTCGGGAGTCCCACCCACTGAAGCTTTCTTT
12	TRBV6-2/TRBV6-3	NA	many	TRBJ2-5	CASSLWEETQYF	TGTGCCAGCTCACTTTGGGAAGAGACCCAGTACTTC
15	TRBV4-2	TRBD2	NA	TRBJ2-1	CASSQVASGLNEQFF	TGTGCCAGCAGCCAAGTGGCTAGCGGGTTGAATGAGCAGTTCTTC
13	TRBV6-2/TRBV6-3	NA	many	TRBJ1-1	CASTIIWRAEAFF	TGTGCCAGCACTATCATCTGGCGGGCTGAAGCTTTCTTT
13	TRBV4-1	NA	few	TRBJ1-1	CASSQEWTTEAFF	TGCGCCAGCAGCCAAGAATGGACGACCGAAGCTTTCTTT
15	TRBV7-9	NA	few	TRBJ2-5	CASSYGASWQETQYF	TGTGCCAGCAGCTACGGGGCATCCTGGCAAGAGACCCAGTACTTC
17	TRBV5-6	TRBD1	NA	TRBJ2-2	CASSLVQGAANTGELFF	TGTGCCAGCAGCTTGGTTCAGGGGGCGGCGAACACCGGGGAGCTGTTTTTT
14	TRBV7-9	TRBD1	many	TRBJ1-1	CASTPDRGFTEAFF	TGTGCCAGCACCCCGGACAGGGGGTTTACTGAAGCTTTCTTT
18	TRBV12-3/TRBV12-4	NA	few	TRBJ2-6	CASSFYGPGLSGANVLTF	TGTGCCAGCAGTTTTTACGGGCCAGGACTATCTGGGGCCAACGTCCTGACTTTC
17	TRBV28	NA	NA	TRBJ1-3	CASSFPRNQNSGNTIYF	TGTGCCAGCAGTTTCCCGAGGAACCAAAACTCTGGAAACACCATATATTTT
15	TRBV7-9	NA	many	TRBJ1-1	CASSPPQGLDTEAFF	TGTGCCAGCAGCCCCCCACAGGGCTTGGACACTGAAGCTTTCTTT
14	TRBV20-1	NA	NA	TRBJ1-5	CSARSGGEHQPQHF	TGCAGTGCTAGGTCTGGGGGAGAGCATCAGCCCCAGCATTTT
10	TRBV20-1	NA	once	TRBJ2-7	CSAPFNEQYF	TGCAGTGCTCCCTTTAACGAGCAGTACTTC
14	TRBV5-6	TRBD1	few	TRBJ1-2	CASSSSQGNYGYTF	TGTGCCAGCAGCTCTTCACAGGGGAACTATGGCTACACCTTC
15	TRBV4-2	NA	many	TRBJ2-3	CASSQEEGRSDTQYF	TGTGCCAGCAGCCAAGAGGAGGGTCGCTCGGATACGCAGTATTTT
16	TRBV7-2	TRBD2	many	TRBJ2-7	CASSPSSGRALGEQYF	TGTGCCAGCAGCCCGTCTAGCGGGAGGGCGTTGGGCGAGCAGTACTTC
13	TRBV20-1	NA	many	TRBJ1-5	CSARGAVNQPQHF	TGCAGTGCTAGAGGTGCGGTGAATCAGCCCCAGCATTTT
13	TRBV28	TRBD1	NA	TRBJ2-7	CASSWTGSYEQYF	TGTGCCAGCAGTTGGACAGGATCATACGAGCAGTACTTC
15	TRBV12-3/TRBV12-4	TRBD2	many	TRBJ2-7	CASSLSSGRWREQYF	TGTGCCAGCAGTTTATCGAGCGGGAGGTGGCGGGAGCAGTACTTC
13	TRBV27	TRBD1	NA	TRBJ2-7	CASSFTGGLQQYF	TGTGCCAGCAGCTTTACAGGGGGCTTGCAGCAGTACTTC
14	TRBV9	NA	few	TRBJ2-5	CASSVSSATETQYF	TGTGCCAGCAGCGTATCCTCAGCGACGGAGACCCAGTACTTC
13	TRBV29-1	TRBD1	many	TRBJ1-1	CSANTGGNTEAFF	TGCAGCGCAAATACAGGGGGGAACACTGAAGCTTTCTTT
16	TRBV20-1	TRBD2	many	TRBJ2-3	CSASPFEGGGTDTQYF	TGCAGTGCTAGTCCCTTTGAGGGAGGGGGCACAGATACGCAGTATTTT
16	TRBV9	NA	NA	TRBJ2-4	CASSVGSPAGLNIQYF	TGTGCCAGCAGCGTAGGGAGTCCGGCGGGATTAAACATTCAGTACTTC
16	TRBV9	TRBD2	medium-sized	TRBJ2-3	CASSVSDSGRRDTQYF	TGTGCCAGCAGCGTATCCGACAGCGGGAGACGAGATACGCAGTATTTT
15	TRBV6-1	NA	NA	TRBJ2-3	CASSELATSTDTQYF	TGTGCCAGCAGTGAGCTAGCGACTAGCACAGATACGCAGTATTTT
14	TRBV5-1	NA	NA	TRBJ2-3	CASSLDSERDTQYF	TGCGCCAGCAGCTTAGACTCAGAGAGAGATACGCAGTATTTT
14	TRBV28	NA	few	TRBJ1-1	CASTFSRQKLEAFF	TGTGCCAGCACCTTCTCCAGGCAAAAACTTGAAGCTTTCTTT
13	TRBV20-1	TRBD2	many	TRBJ2-7	CSASGGLSYEQYF	TGCAGTGCCTCGGGAGGGCTCTCCTACGAGCAGTACTTC
14	TRBV6-5	TRBD2	few	TRBJ2-1	CASRSPGTTNEQFF	TGTGCCAGCAGATCTCCTGGGACTACCAATGAGCAGTTCTTC
16	TRBV4-3	TRBD1	NA	TRBJ2-7	CASSQDGTGVLYEQYF	TGCGCCAGCAGCCAAGATGGGACAGGGGTCTTATACGAGCAGTACTTC
13	TRBV5-6	NA	many	TRBJ1-2	CASSLPGPWGYTF	TGTGCCAGCAGCTTGCCAGGCCCCTGGGGCTACACCTTC
17	TRBV7-2	TRBD2	few	TRBJ2-4	CASSRGTSGRAKNIQYF	TGTGCCAGCAGCCGAGGGACTAGCGGGAGGGCCAAAAACATTCAGTACTTC
13	TRBV10-3	TRBD1	few	TRBJ1-6	CAIGTGANSPLHF	TGTGCCATCGGGACAGGGGCTAATTCACCCCTCCACTTT
15	TRBV27	TRBD2	few	TRBJ2-1	CASSPTSGLYNEQFF	TGTGCCAGCAGTCCCACTAGCGGTTTGTACAATGAGCAGTTCTTC
17	TRBV12-5	TRBD2	many	TRBJ2-1	CASGISPGLDVIHEQFF	TGTGCTAGTGGTATTAGCCCGGGACTAGACGTTATCCATGAGCAGTTCTTC
15	TRBV9	NA	NA	TRBJ1-3	CASSVGGPGGNTIYF	TGTGCCAGCAGCGTAGGCGGGCCAGGTGGAAACACCATATATTTT
11	TRBV29-1	TRBD1	NA	TRBJ1-1	CSVTTGWEAFF	TGCAGCGTAACGACAGGGTGGGAAGCTTTCTTT
14	TRBV4-2	TRBD1	few	TRBJ1-4	CASSQPGQREKLFF	TGTGCCAGCAGCCAACCGGGACAGCGGGAAAAACTGTTTTTT
16	TRBV28	NA	NA	TRBJ1-5	CASSLYNDRWNQPQHF	TGTGCCAGCAGTTTATATAACGACAGGTGGAATCAGCCCCAGCATTTT
17	TRBV4-2	NA	many	TRBJ2-3	CASSQDLRAFSTDTQYF	TGTGCCAGCAGCCAAGACCTGCGGGCCTTTAGCACAGATACGCAGTATTTT
18	TRBV4-2	TRBD2	many	TRBJ2-1	CASSRGLAGGRNYNEQFF	TGTGCCAGCAGCCGTGGACTAGCGGGAGGGCGAAACTACAATGAGCAGTTCTTC
16	TRBV28	NA	NA	TRBJ2-7	CASSSPTGSGNYEQYF	TGTGCCAGCAGTTCCCCGACAGGGAGCGGGAACTACGAGCAGTACTTC
15	TRBV28	NA	few	TRBJ2-1	CASRIEGPSYNEQFF	TGTGCCAGCAGAATCGAGGGACCCTCCTACAATGAGCAGTTCTTC
20	TRBV11-2	TRBD1	many	TRBJ2-6	CASSFGRGRKRSSGANVLTF	TGTGCCAGCAGCTTTGGCAGGGGGCGTAAAAGAAGCTCTGGGGCCAACGTCCTGACTTTC
16	TRBV4-3	NA	many	TRBJ2-5	CASSQDRRDNQETQYF	TGCGCCAGCAGCCAAGATAGAAGGGACAACCAAGAGACCCAGTACTTC
13	TRBV9	NA	few	TRBJ2-2	CASSVADTGELFF	TGTGCCAGCAGCGTAGCTGACACCGGGGAGCTGTTTTTT
11	TRBV7-9	NA	many	TRBJ2-1	CAGVSGNEQFF	TGTGCGGGGGTCTCTGGGAATGAGCAGTTCTTC
16	TRBV2	TRBD2	few	TRBJ2-2	CASSEREAVFTGELFF	TGTGCCAGCAGTGAACGGGAGGCGGTTTTTACCGGGGAGCTGTTTTTT
11	TRBV29-1	NA	many	TRBJ2-3	CSDLSVGTQYF	TGCAGCGACCTGTCCGTCGGGACGCAGTATTTT
16	TRBV18	NA	many	TRBJ1-1	CASSFFPGRDYTEAFF	TGTGCCAGCTCATTCTTCCCGGGACGGGACTACACTGAAGCTTTCTTT